This TCR beta chain was profiled in a study of Ad26.COV2.S vaccination and SARS-CoV-2 variants. Study results and caveats: Vaccine and placebo groups showed comparable non-spike TCR breadth.

This sample's treatment: roughly 20 received Ad26.COV2.S at low or high dose, single or two shots; 5 received placebo; per-sample allocation not given. Repertoires come from day 63 after the first vaccine or placebo injection. The CDR3 is 13 amino acids. The germline CDR1 and CDR2 sequences are MNHEY and SMNVEV (reference sequence). The V gene end was trimmed by 8 bases and the J gene end by 4 bases; junction bases not matched to a gene: 1. Method: immunoSEQ multiplex PCR; TCRdb's copy keeps in-frame clones and lacks some. Found here are a few hundred thousand clones, around nine tenths of them singletons; the top ten hold over 1.5%. As to this clone: Its cognate antigen is unknown.

The specimen was peripheral blood, collected in a trial of Ad26.COV2.S vaccine versus placebo. This sequence was found in a person aged 18 to 65 who received the Ad26.COV2.S COVID-19 vaccine or a placebo. The genes are TRBV27 and TRBJ2-1; 11 positions agree with TRBD2. The CDR3 region is CASRLAGYNEQFF. Here the CDR3 DNA reads TGTGCCAGCCGACTAGCGGGGTACAATGAGCAGTTCTTC.